These T cell receptor beta chains were read from a single sample in a study of cytomegalovirus exposure and HLA in healthy donors. Assay: immunoSEQ multiplex PCR; the TCRdb copy retains only in-frame clones and omits some. The table has fewer than 130,000 clones, just under 75% seen once. Material for sequencing was PBMCs. These receptors were taken from a man aged 45-60 years in good health and CMV-seropositive. Both conserved end residues are part of each CDR3. Fields, in order: clone size, V gene, D gene, J gene, CDR3 protein, CDR3 DNA. D genes are given only for firm matches. Clone sizes are given selectively: once, few, many, or a class where the clone is expanded.

clone_size: -
v_call: TRBV25-1
d_call: TRBD2
j_call: TRBJ2-1
cdr3_aa: CATSGLARGEQFF
cdr3_nt: TGTGCCACCTCGGGACTAGCGAGGGGTGAGCAGTTCTTC

clone_size: -
v_call: TRBV4-1
d_call: TRBD1
j_call: TRBJ2-3
cdr3_aa: CASSQGNGQDTDTQYF
cdr3_nt: TGCGCCAGCAGCCAAGGGAATGGACAGGACACAGATACGCAGTATTTT

clone_size: -
v_call: TRBV12-5
d_call: TRBD1
j_call: TRBJ1-6
cdr3_aa: CASGTGGYNSPLHF
cdr3_nt: TGTGCTAGTGGGACAGGGGGATATAATTCACCCCTCCACTTT

clone_size: -
v_call: TRBV27
d_call: TRBD1
j_call: TRBJ2-2
cdr3_aa: CASSSGTGADTGELFF
cdr3_nt: TGTGCCAGCTCCTCCGGGACAGGGGCGGACACCGGGGAGCTGTTTTTT

clone_size: -
v_call: TRBV6-5
d_call: TRBD1
j_call: TRBJ2-7
cdr3_aa: CASSSPTGFEQYF
cdr3_nt: TGTGCCAGCAGTTCGCCGACAGGGTTCGAGCAGTACTTC

clone_size: -
v_call: TRBV5-5
d_call: -
j_call: TRBJ1-6
cdr3_aa: CASSPLNLGPATPLHF
cdr3_nt: TGTGCCAGCAGCCCCTTGAATTTGGGGCCCGCGACACCCCTCCACTTT

clone_size: -
v_call: TRBV5-6
d_call: TRBD1
j_call: TRBJ2-7
cdr3_aa: CATQQGNTYEQYF
cdr3_nt: TGTGCCACCCAACAGGGGAATACCTACGAGCAGTACTTC

clone_size: -
v_call: TRBV14
d_call: -
j_call: TRBJ2-2
cdr3_aa: CASSQDKRGTVNTGELFF
cdr3_nt: TGTGCCAGCAGCCAAGATAAAAGGGGGACGGTTAACACCGGGGAGCTGTTTTTT

clone_size: -
v_call: TRBV19
d_call: -
j_call: TRBJ2-1
cdr3_aa: CASSIWTRAANEQFF
cdr3_nt: TGTGCCAGTAGTATCTGGACCAGGGCCGCCAATGAGCAGTTCTTC

clone_size: -
v_call: TRBV5-1
d_call: -
j_call: TRBJ2-1
cdr3_aa: CASSLETSRNNEQFF
cdr3_nt: TGCGCCAGCAGCTTGGAAACTAGCCGAAACAATGAGCAGTTCTTC

clone_size: once
v_call: TRBV7-3
d_call: TRBD2
j_call: TRBJ2-7
cdr3_aa: CASSRTSGAYEQYF
cdr3_nt: TGTGCCAGCAGCCGAACTAGCGGGGCATACGAGCAGTACTTC

clone_size: -
v_call: TRBV5-6
d_call: TRBD2
j_call: TRBJ2-1
cdr3_aa: CASRVSGSSYNEQFF
cdr3_nt: TGTGCCAGCAGAGTTAGCGGGAGCTCCTACAATGAGCAGTTCTTC

clone_size: once
v_call: TRBV5-4
d_call: TRBD2
j_call: TRBJ2-1
cdr3_aa: CASSLGTSGRGGEQFF
cdr3_nt: TGTGCCAGCAGCTTGGGTACTAGCGGGAGGGGGGGGGAGCAGTTCTTC

clone_size: -
v_call: TRBV2
d_call: TRBD1
j_call: TRBJ2-2
cdr3_aa: CARQGARTGELFF
cdr3_nt: TGTGCCAGACAGGGGGCGAGGACCGGGGAGCTGTTTTTT

clone_size: -
v_call: TRBV19
d_call: TRBD1
j_call: TRBJ2-7
cdr3_aa: CASSIGTGGDEQYF
cdr3_nt: TGTGCCAGTAGTATTGGGACAGGGGGAGACGAGCAGTACTTC

clone_size: -
v_call: TRBV18
d_call: TRBD1
j_call: TRBJ1-1
cdr3_aa: CASSPLTGQGTEAFF
cdr3_nt: TGTGCCAGCTCACCTTTAACTGGACAGGGCACTGAAGCTTTCTTT

clone_size: -
v_call: TRBV12-5
d_call: TRBD1
j_call: TRBJ2-5
cdr3_aa: CASGSTGETQYF
cdr3_nt: TGTGCTAGTGGTTCGACAGGGGAGACCCAGTACTTC